A selection of T cell receptor beta chains follows, all from one sample in a study of regulatory T cells in long-lasting Graves disease. A single record per CDR3 protein comes from TCRdb applying MiXCR to the multiplex PCR reads. Of a few hundred thousand distinct CDR3 sequences in the sample, approximately 15% are singletons; the top ten hold about 7.6%. The same data also contributed to another study, on T cells in Graves' hyperthyroidism and ophthalmopathy.

Source: peripheral blood mononuclear cells (PBMCs), taken at new diagnosis, from a patient treated with antithyroid drugs. The receptors shown here come from a woman between 35 and 50 years old with Graves disease. Each CDR3 is given with its conserved first and last residue. A D gene is named only where the DNA matches it firmly. Size values are once, few and many counts, or a class for expanded clones, and some rows have none.

J gene,clone size,V gene,D gene,CDR3 protein,CDR3 DNA
TRBJ2-1,few,TRBV27,TRBD2,CASRPAGAGGRDEQFF,TGTGCCAGCAGACCCGCGGGGGCGGGAGGAAGGGATGAGCAGTTCTTC
TRBJ2-7,few,TRBV6-5,.,CASSSDHGQDPYEQYF,TGTGCCAGCAGTTCCGATCACGGCCAAGATCCCTACGAGCAGTACTTC
TRBJ1-1,.,TRBV28,.,CASSFGTSSSEAFF,TGTGCCAGCAGTTTCGGGACATCCTCCTCTGAAGCTTTCTTT
TRBJ2-1,many,TRBV28,.,CASSLAQFNEQFF,TGTGCCAGCAGTTTGGCGCAGTTCAATGAGCAGTTCTTC
TRBJ2-5,many,TRBV7-9,.,CASSLARNSQETQYF,TGTGCCAGCAGCTTAGCGCGGAACAGCCAAGAGACCCAGTACTTC
TRBJ2-1,.,TRBV19,.,CASSIARGSYNEQFF,TGTGCCAGTAGTATCGCTAGGGGCTCCTACAATGAGCAGTTCTTC
TRBJ1-2,many,TRBV28,.,CASSFTYGYTF,TGTGCCAGCAGTTTTACTTATGGCTACACCTTC
TRBJ2-3,.,TRBV11-2,TRBD2,CASSLVLAASTDTQYF,TGTGCCAGCAGCTTGGTTCTAGCGGCTAGCACAGATACGCAGTATTTT
TRBJ2-2,few,TRBV24-1,TRBD1,CATNAIRQGDNTGELFF,TGTGCCACCAATGCCATACGACAGGGGGATAACACCGGGGAGCTGTTTTTT
TRBJ1-6,many,TRBV3-1,TRBD1,CASSQGTGANSPLHF,TGTGCCAGCAGTCAAGGGACAGGGGCTAATTCACCCCTCCACTTT
TRBJ2-1,.,TRBV4-3,TRBD2,CASSQDSAGGPVNEQFF,TGCGCCAGCAGCCAAGATTCTGCGGGAGGGCCGGTGAATGAGCAGTTCTTC
TRBJ2-3,few,TRBV5-5,.,CASSFSQRDTQYF,TGTGCCAGCAGCTTCTCCCAACGTGATACGCAGTATTTT
TRBJ2-7,.,TRBV5-1,TRBD1,CASSLVPTGAYEQYF,TGCGCCAGCAGCTTGGTGCCGACAGGGGCCTACGAGCAGTACTTC
TRBJ1-1,many,TRBV19,TRBD1,CASNRGLGYTEAFF,TGTGCCAGTAACAGGGGTTTGGGGTACACTGAAGCTTTCTTT
TRBJ2-1,many,TRBV27,TRBD2,CASSSTPGLAGGPDNEQFF,TGTGCCAGCAGTTCAACTCCCGGACTAGCGGGAGGGCCCGACAATGAGCAGTTCTTC
TRBJ1-1,.,TRBV5-1,.,CASSSGQGGNAEAFF,TGCGCCAGCAGCTCGGGGCAGGGCGGGAACGCTGAAGCTTTCTTT
TRBJ2-7,few,TRBV20-1,TRBD1,CSARDGQGALSYEQYF,TGCAGTGCTAGAGACGGACAGGGGGCCCTCTCCTACGAGCAGTACTTC
TRBJ2-7,few,TRBV30,.,CASTGRLFHEQYF,TGTGCCTCTACGGGACGGTTATTCCACGAGCAGTACTTC
TRBJ2-1,few,TRBV12-3/TRBV12-4,.,CASSFGPAYNEQFF,TGTGCCAGCAGTTTTGGGCCGGCTTACAATGAGCAGTTCTTC
TRBJ2-5,few,TRBV19,TRBD1,CASSPQGWQETQYF,TGTGCCAGTAGTCCACAGGGGTGGCAAGAGACCCAGTACTTC
TRBJ2-1,few,TRBV28,TRBD2,CASSFSPGTSGSYNEQFF,TGTGCCAGCAGTTTCAGTCCCGGGACTAGCGGCAGCTACAATGAGCAGTTCTTC
TRBJ2-2,few,TRBV15,.,CATSRAQGSTGELFF,TGTGCCACCAGCAGAGCACAGGGTAGCACCGGGGAGCTGTTTTTT
TRBJ2-1,few,TRBV15,TRBD2,CATLLAGGYEQFF,TGTGCCACGTTACTAGCGGGAGGCTATGAGCAGTTCTTC
TRBJ2-3,many,TRBV2,.,CASSESTVSTDTQYF,TGTGCCAGCAGTGAATCGACGGTTAGCACAGATACGCAGTATTTT
TRBJ1-6,.,TRBV7-6,.,CASRSTGGRRPLHF,TGTGCCAGCAGATCGACAGGTGGGCGACGACCCCTCCACTTT
TRBJ1-5,many,TRBV7-8,TRBD1,CASSSPTGDRGQPQHF,TGTGCCAGCAGCAGCCCGACAGGGGACCGGGGCCAGCCCCAGCATTTT
TRBJ1-1,many,TRBV12-3/TRBV12-4,.,CASSLKRYTEAFF,TGTGCCAGCAGTTTAAAGCGTTATACTGAAGCTTTCTTT
TRBJ2-5,many,TRBV20-1,.,CSATFWRGTKETQYF,TGCAGTGCAACATTTTGGAGGGGTACGAAGGAGACCCAGTACTTC
TRBJ2-1,many,TRBV9,TRBD2,CASSVGTSTYNEQFF,TGTGCCAGCAGCGTAGGGACTAGTACCTACAATGAGCAGTTCTTC
TRBJ1-3,many,TRBV11-2,.,CASSTPRGAISGNTIYF,TGTGCCAGCAGTACCCCTCGAGGGGCAATCTCTGGAAACACCATATATTTT
TRBJ2-3,.,TRBV6-1,.,CASRKSSIRTDTQYF,TGTGCCAGCAGAAAAAGTAGCATCCGCACAGATACGCAGTATTTT
TRBJ2-2,few,TRBV4-1,TRBD2,CASSSYAVAGPGELFF,TGCGCCAGCAGCTCATACGCGGTAGCGGGACCCGGGGAGCTGTTTTTT
TRBJ1-4,many,TRBV27,.,CASVGRDGKLFF,TGTGCCAGCGTGGGCAGGGACGGAAAACTGTTTTTT
TRBJ1-1,.,TRBV12-3/TRBV12-4,.,CASPPPDTSLSRAFF,TGTGCCAGTCCTCCCCCGGATACTTCTTTAAGCAGAGCTTTCTTT
TRBJ2-2,many,TRBV11-2,TRBD1,CASSLGPSFRPGQGLTGELFF,TGTGCCAGCAGCTTAGGTCCCTCTTTTCGTCCAGGACAGGGGCTAACCGGGGAGCTGTTTTTT
TRBJ2-7,few,TRBV19,.,CASSTGLNSYEQYF,TGTGCCAGTAGTACAGGGTTAAACTCCTACGAGCAGTACTTC
TRBJ2-1,many,TRBV28,.,CASSFSFAGEQFF,TGTGCCAGCAGTTTTAGTTTCGCGGGTGAGCAGTTCTTC
TRBJ2-7,many,TRBV28,TRBD2,CASSFSGVYEQYF,TGTGCCAGCAGCTTTAGCGGGGTCTACGAGCAGTACTTC
TRBJ2-3,many,TRBV18,.,CASSILSTSTDTQYF,TGTGCCAGCTCCATACTTAGTACTAGCACAGATACGCAGTATTTT
TRBJ2-7,many,TRBV6-1,TRBD2,CASRNSGSSYEQYF,TGTGCCAGCAGGAATAGCGGGAGCTCCTACGAGCAGTACTTC
TRBJ2-3,.,TRBV5-1,TRBD1,CASRDRGRDTDTQYF,TGCGCCAGCAGGGATAGGGGGCGCGACACAGATACGCAGTATTTT
TRBJ1-6,.,TRBV30,.,CAWSVNYNSPLHF,TGTGCCTGGAGTGTTAACTATAATTCACCCCTCCACTTT
TRBJ2-5,many,TRBV2,TRBD2,CASRAGTSGVQETQYF,TGTGCCAGCAGGGCCGGGACTAGCGGGGTCCAAGAGACCCAGTACTTC
TRBJ2-1,many,TRBV12-3/TRBV12-4,.,CASSYKGTPPYNEQFF,TGTGCCAGCAGTTATAAAGGGACTCCCCCGTACAATGAGCAGTTCTTC
TRBJ2-1,.,TRBV3-1,.,CASGVYYNEQFF,TGTGCCAGCGGCGTGTACTACAATGAGCAGTTCTTC
TRBJ2-2,few,TRBV12-3/TRBV12-4,TRBD2,CASSSTSGIYNTGELFF,TGTGCCAGCAGCTCAACTAGCGGGATCTATAACACCGGGGAGCTGTTTTTT
TRBJ1-4,many,TRBV5-1,.,CASSTGTTNEKLFF,TGCGCCAGCAGTACCGGGACAACTAATGAAAAACTGTTTTTT
TRBJ2-5,.,TRBV9,.,CASSGWGAKETQYF,TGTGCCAGCAGTGGTTGGGGGGCCAAAGAGACCCAGTACTTC
TRBJ2-1,many,TRBV3-1,.,CASSQDPDYPPNEQFF,TGTGCCAGCAGCCAAGACCCTGACTATCCCCCCAATGAGCAGTTCTTC
TRBJ1-2,many,TRBV20-1,TRBD1,CSARDRATGPYGYTF,TGCAGTGCTAGAGATAGGGCGACAGGGCCCTATGGCTACACCTTC
TRBJ1-5,many,TRBV24-1,.,CATSDRTELGQPQHF,TGTGCCACCAGTGATCGCACAGAGCTCGGTCAGCCCCAGCATTTT
TRBJ1-2,many,TRBV4-1,TRBD1,CASSQAGGYGYTF,TGCGCCAGCAGCCAAGCAGGGGGCTATGGCTACACCTTC
TRBJ2-5,many,TRBV2,TRBD1,CASSEGGQGSETQYF,TGTGCCAGCAGTGAAGGAGGACAGGGTTCAGAGACCCAGTACTTC
TRBJ1-5,many,TRBV28,.,CASSTPTRTEDSNQPQHF,TGTGCCAGCAGTACCCCCACTCGGACTGAGGATAGCAATCAGCCCCAGCATTTT
TRBJ2-2,many,TRBV11-3,.,CASSFRIAETGELFF,TGTGCCAGCAGCTTTCGAATAGCTGAAACCGGGGAGCTGTTTTTT
TRBJ2-1,many,TRBV5-4,TRBD2,CASSRLLADPIYNEQFF,TGTGCCAGCAGCCGGCTACTAGCGGACCCGATCTACAATGAGCAGTTCTTC
TRBJ2-3,many,TRBV6-2/TRBV6-3,TRBD1,CASSYVGTGSITDTQYF,TGTGCCAGCAGTTACGTCGGGACAGGGTCGATCACAGATACGCAGTATTTT
TRBJ1-4,.,TRBV30,.,CAWSRNLWNEKLFF,TGTGCCTGGAGCCGAAACCTTTGGAATGAAAAACTGTTTTTT
TRBJ2-1,.,TRBV4-3,.,CASSQDPSGANNEQFF,TGCGCCAGCAGCCAAGACCCCAGCGGAGCCAACAATGAGCAGTTCTTC